Below, 25 T cell receptor beta chains from the same sample are listed, as sequenced in a study of regulatory T cells in long-lasting Graves disease. Indicated time point: persistent/refractory GD, antithyroid drugs over 5 years with positive TRAb. Researchers made the TCR library from RNA that was extracted from PBMCs. Arm-PCR of CDR3 regions with iRepertoire HTBI primers generated TCR beta libraries. Via MiXCR, TCRdb re-called the multiplex PCR reads, giving one row per CDR3 protein. The sample lists under 450,000 distinct CDR3 sequences, approximately 25% occurring once. Sequencing used peripheral blood mononuclear cells (PBMCs), obtained when the disease was refractory, from a patient treated with antithyroid drugs. The receptor set was obtained from a woman aged 40 to 49 with Graves disease.

This clonotype showed up many times. The chain has TRBV6-1 and TRBJ1-2; 9 bases match TRBD1. Trimming removed 6 bases from V and 7 bases from J; junction bases left unmatched: 9. CDR1 and CDR2 (germline): MNHNS, SASEGT. CDR3 length equals 14 residues. The DNA for the CDR3 is TGTGCCAGCAGCTATACAGGGGGCGCAGGTGGCTACACCTTC. This gives the protein CASSYTGGAGGYTF.

With regard to this clonotype: This may be a read error: a much more frequent sequence differs by one nucleotide. The CDR3 does not close with the conserved phenylalanine or tryptophan, likely indicating a read error. The chain recombines TRBV15 with TRBJ2-7; no firm D call. The CDR3 runs to 15 residues. The germline gives CDR1 LNHNV, CDR2 YYDKDF (reference sequence). With 0 bases removed from V and 5 bases from J, the gap between germline ends came to 14 bases. The CDR3 DNA sequence: TGTGCCACCAGCAGAGATAGGGCCTTCCAGGACGAGCAGTACCTC. Residues: CATSRDRAFQDEQYL.

The chain uses TRBV7-8 and TRBJ1-4; D is uncertain. The CDR3 sequence is 12 residues long. Germline CDR1 is SGHVS and CDR2 is FQNEAQ. The V and J ends lost 4 bases and 7 bases respectively, with 7 bases between them. CDR3 nucleotides: TGTGCCAGCAGCTCAGACCTTGAAAAACTGTTTTTT. Protein product: CASSSDLEKLFF.

The chain joins TRBV2 to TRBJ2-7; weak D call: TRBD1 (6 bases). Deletions cut 6 bases from V and 0 bases from J, with 9 bases between. This CDR3 spans 13 amino acids. CDR1 is SNHLY, CDR2 FYNNEI, per germline. CDR3 sequence (DNA): TGTGCCAGCAGCTACAGGGTCTCCTACGAGCAGTACTTC. Translated, it gives CASSYRVSYEQYF. Full variable domain (rest looked up from reference TRBV2 and TRBJ2-7): EPEVTQTPSHQVTQMGQEVILRCVPISNHLYFYWYRQILGQKVEFLVSFYNNEISEKSEIFDDQFSVERPDGSNFTLKIRSTKLEDSAMYFCASSYRVSYEQYFGPGTRLTVT.

The CDR3 protein is CASSLATFTNGYTF. The CDR3 nucleotides read TGTGCCAGCAGCTTAGCGACATTCACAAATGGCTACACCTTC. The rearrangement uses TRBV7-2 and TRBJ1-2; no firm D call. This CDR3 comprises 14 residues. Deletions cut 0 bases from V and 6 bases from J, with 11 bases between. CDR1 SGHTA and CDR2 FQGNSA come from the germline V gene.

This clonotype was seen at least ten times. The chain uses TRBV28 and TRBJ1-2; no definite D call. Germline assignment: CDR1 MDHEN and CDR2 SYDVKM. With 2 bases removed from V and 8 bases from J, the gap between germline ends came to 12 bases. This CDR3 contains 13 residues. The CDR3 here is CASSLGQQRGYTF. The CDR3 coding sequence is TGTGCCAGCAGTTTAGGTCAGCAGAGGGGCTACACCTTC.

This chain connects TRBV5-1 to TRBJ2-7; 8 positions agree with TRBD2. Germline-derived CDR1 and CDR2 are SGHRS and YFSETQ. V lost 3 bases and J lost 4; bases outside the gene matches: 6. The CDR3 runs 14 residues. DNA of the CDR3: TGCGCCAGCAGCTCTATAGCGGGATTTTACGAGCAGTACTTC. It codes for CASSSIAGFYEQYF.

This clonotype appeared many times. The CDR3 loop is CASSLASGAANYGYTF. The CDR3 DNA sequence: TGTGCCAGCAGCTTAGCGTCGGGAGCGGCTAACTATGGCTACACCTTC. This rearrangement joins TRBV7-9 to TRBJ1-2; D remains ambiguous. Per germline, CDR1 SEHNR and CDR2 FQNEAQ (reference sequence). This CDR3 comprises 16 residues. Trimming pared 0 bases from V and 0 bases from J, leaving 11 bases between.

The gene calls are TRBV28 and TRBJ2-1; 9 bases match TRBD1. CDR1 and CDR2 (germline): MDHEN, SYDVKM. Trimming removed 7 bases from V and 4 bases from J; junction bases left unmatched: 8. The CDR3 spans 15 residues. The CDR3 DNA sequence: TGTGCCAGCAATCTTTCGGGACAGGGATACAATGAGCAGTTCTTC. Its protein is CASNLSGQGYNEQFF.

This rearrangement joins TRBV7-6 to TRBJ2-7; 9 bases fit TRBD2. CDR1 and CDR2 (germline): SGHVS, FNYEAQ. Unmatched junction bases numbered 5, after V lost 5 bases and J lost 3 bases. The CDR3 has 14 residues. The CDR3 sequence: CASSTAGGLYEQYF. CDR3 nucleotides: TGTGCCAGCAGCACAGCGGGAGGACTCTACGAGCAGTACTTC.

V gene TRBV19 combines with J gene TRBJ1-5; 9 nucleotides align to TRBD1. The ends lost 6 bases at V and 7 bases at J; junction bases unmatched: 13. There are 16 residues in the CDR3. The germline V gene has CDR1 LNHDA and CDR2 SQIVND (reference sequence). The CDR3 DNA sequence: TGTGCCAGTAGCCCGGGACAGGGCTTCGAGCGGCAGCCCCAGCATTTT. Encoded protein: CASSPGQGFERQPQHF.

The chain links TRBV2 to TRBJ1-6, with unresolved D. V shed 5 bases and J shed 4 bases, with 12 bases lying between them. This CDR3 has 15 amino acids. Germline V gives CDR1 SNHLY, CDR2 FYNNEI. The CDR3 DNA reads TGTGCCAGCAGTCTTAGGCCACCGTATAATTCACCCCTCCACTTT. Amino acids: CASSLRPPYNSPLHF.

In its sample, this clonotype was seen many times. This chain connects TRBV12-3 or TRBV12-4 to TRBJ1-2, with D hard to call. Trimming cost V 2 bases and J 8 bases, with 12 bases left between them. CDR3 size: 13 residues. CDR3 coding DNA: TGTGCCAGCAGTTTAAGCACAGTGTCAGGCTACACCTTC. Its protein is CASSLSTVSGYTF.

V gene TRBV10-3 combines with J gene TRBJ2-4; 9 bases map to TRBD2. This CDR3 has 17 amino acids. Germline-derived CDR1 and CDR2 are ENHRY and SYGVKD. Germline trimming cut 0 bases from V and 0 bases from J; bases unmatched to any gene: 3. CDR3 loop: CAISESPSGIAKNIQYF. DNA of the CDR3: TGTGCCATCAGTGAGTCCCCTAGCGGGATAGCCAAAAACATTCAGTACTTC.

This clonotype showed up many times. CDR3 sequence: CASSLRGLMGYEQYF. The CDR3 DNA sequence: TGTGCCAGCAGTTTACGGGGACTAATGGGCTACGAGCAGTACTTC. V and J are TRBV28 and TRBJ2-7; 7 nucleotides line up with TRBD2. Per germline, CDR1 MDHEN and CDR2 SYDVKM. The CDR3 sequence is 15 residues long. The V and J ends lost 2 bases and 3 bases, in that order; junction bases with no gene match: 7. Drawing the rest from reference TRBV28 and TRBJ2-7, the complete variable domain is DVKVTQSSRYLVKRTGEKVFLECVQDMDHENMFWYRQDPGLGLRLIYFSYDVKMKEKGDIPEGYSVSREKKERFSLILESASTNQTSMYLCASSLRGLMGYEQYFGPGTRLTVT.

There are many counts of this clonotype. The chain employs TRBV6-1 and TRBJ1-4, with a weak D call TRBD1 (5 bases). CDR1 is MNHNS, CDR2 SASEGT, per germline. The V end was cut by 6 bases, the J end by 3 bases, with 11 bases between. CDR3 length: 14 residues. The CDR3: CASRRGASNEKLFF. Here the CDR3 DNA reads TGTGCCAGCAGGAGAGGGGCATCTAATGAAAAACTGTTTTTT.

The chain joins TRBV10-2 to TRBJ2-5; D possibly corresponds to TRBD1 (6 bases). There are 14 residues in the CDR3. In germline, CDR1 is WSHSY, CDR2 SAAADI. V was clipped by 3 bases and J by 1 base, with 9 bases between them. CDR3 sequence (DNA): TGCGCCAGCAGTGAACAGGGTGGCCAAGAGACCCAGTACTTC. Its protein is CASSEQGGQETQYF.

The gene calls are TRBV28 and TRBJ2-1; D uncertain. Germline V gene sequence: CDR1 MDHEN, CDR2 SYDVKM. The V end lost 3 bases, the J end lost 8 bases, and 11 bases lay between the germline ends. This CDR3 is 13 amino acids long. CDR3 protein: CASSFAPWHEQFF. CDR3 bases: TGTGCCAGCAGTTTTGCCCCGTGGCATGAGCAGTTCTTC.

This clonotype was counted between two and nine times. The chain joins TRBV24-1 to TRBJ1-5, with 8 bases fitting TRBD1. Per germline, CDR1 KGHDR and CDR2 SFDVKD. V was pared by 2 bases and J by 3 bases, with 11 bases of the junction left unmatched. This CDR3 has 18 amino acids. In DNA, the CDR3 is TGTGCCACCAGTGATTCACCGGGGACAGGAGGGTTCAATCAGCCCCAGCATTTT. Protein product: CATSDSPGTGGFNQPQHF.

J is TRBJ2-5 and V is TRBV5-1, with no clear D. This CDR3 contains 15 residues. Trimming left V 2 bases short and J 5 bases short, with 16 bases between. Looked up from germline, CDR1 is SGHRS and CDR2 is YFSETQ. CDR3 loop: CASSLGIQPLETQYF. The CDR3, as DNA: TGCGCCAGCAGCTTAGGCATCCAGCCTTTGGAGACCCAGTACTTC.

In this sample, this clonotype turned up once. The chain has TRBV6-2 or TRBV6-3 and TRBJ2-2; D gene ambiguous. V lost 6 bases and J lost 2, with 10 bases in between. From germline, CDR1 is MNHEY and CDR2 SVGEGT. The CDR3 runs to 14 residues. The DNA of the CDR3 is TGTGCCAGCAGAAGGGTCAGAAACACCGGGGAGCTGTTTTTT. This translates into CASRRVRNTGELFF.

The rearrangement uses TRBV19 and TRBJ2-4; D is perhaps TRBD2 (5 bases). CDR1 is LNHDA, CDR2 SQIVND, per germline (reference sequence). V shed 3 bases and J shed 1 base, with 7 bases lying between them. The CDR3 loop spans 14 amino acids. The CDR3 protein is CASSIWTAKNIQYF. In DNA form, the CDR3 reads TGTGCCAGTAGTATCTGGACTGCCAAAAACATTCAGTACTTC.

In this sample, this clonotype turned up many times. The V and J genes are TRBV20-1 and TRBJ2-1; 7 nucleotides align to TRBD2. This CDR3 is built from 15 residues. Germline trimming cut 4 bases from V and 8 bases from J; bases unmatched to any gene: 14. Per the germline V gene, CDR1 is DFQATT and CDR2 is SNEGSKA (reference sequence). CDR3 in DNA: TGCAGTGCTAAACCCAACGCGGGGGATGTCGATGAGCAGTTCTTC. Its translation: CSAKPNAGDVDEQFF.

The chain couples TRBV12-3 or TRBV12-4 to TRBJ2-3, with D possibly being TRBD2 (5 bases). The CDR3 covers 14 residues. Trimming took off 4 bases at V and 2 bases at J, with 10 bases between the two ends. CDR3 in amino acids: CASSYPSYTDTQYF. In nucleotides, the CDR3 is TGTGCCAGCAGTTATCCTAGCTACACAGATACGCAGTATTTT.

Ten or more counts support this clonotype. The chain combines TRBV2 with TRBJ2-2; 8 positions match TRBD2. The CDR3 is 17 amino acids. V lost 10 bases and J lost 6; bases outside the gene matches: 19. Germline V gives CDR1 SNHLY, CDR2 FYNNEI. The CDR3 DNA is TGTGCCATCCTTAGGGTTAGCGGGAAGGATAAACCCGGGGAGCTGTTTTTT. It translates to CAILRVSGKDKPGELFF. The whole variable domain, filled in from reference TRBV2 and TRBJ2-2, reads EPEVTQTPSHQVTQMGQEVILRCVPISNHLYFYWYRQILGQKVEFLVSFYNNEISEKSEIFDDQFSVERPDGSNFTLKIRSTKLEDSAMYFCAILRVSGKDKPGELFFGEGSRLTVL.